These 18 T cell receptor beta chains share one sample of origin, sequenced in a study of blood T cell repertoires in COVID-19. Only in-frame clones appear in the TCRdb table, and some are missing; sequencing was by immunoSEQ multiplex PCR. This table has around 320,000 clones, 90% appearing once. Sequencing input: PBMCs or T cells enriched from blood (not recorded which). The source is a woman aged 18-29 years with acute COVID-19.

The chain employs TRBV28 and TRBJ2-2; maybe TRBD1 (6 bases). Trimming stripped 3 bases from V and 1 base from J, with 9 bases between. This CDR3 is built from 15 residues. Germline loops: CDR1 MDHEN, CDR2 SYDVKM. CDR3 nucleotide sequence: TGTGCCAGCAGTTTGGGGGCGGTGAACACCGGGGAGCTGTTTTTT. Protein: CASSLGAVNTGELFF.

This clone appeared a single time. The chain recombines TRBV5-1 with TRBJ2-5; a possible D gene is TRBD1 (5 bases). The CDR3 consists of 14 residues. Trimming stripped 3 bases from V and 5 bases from J, with 14 bases between. Germline V gives CDR1 SGHRS, CDR2 YFSETQ. CDR3 bases: TGCGCCAGCAGCTCACGAGACTCAGGGGAGACCCAGTACTTC. Its translation is CASSSRDSGETQYF.

The rearrangement links TRBV18 to TRBJ1-3; D is unclear. This CDR3 region has 18 residues. V was pared by 6 bases and J by 0 bases, with 21 bases between. Germline V gene sequence: CDR1 KGHSH, CDR2 LQKENI. CDR3 protein: CASSQRSVQLSSGNTIYF. The CDR3 coding sequence is TGTGCCAGCTCGCAAAGAAGCGTTCAGTTGAGCTCTGGAAACACCATATATTTT.

This clone was counted only a few times. The CDR3 sequence: CASSLQGIDSPLHF. CDR3 sequence (DNA): TGTGCCAGCAGCTTGCAGGGCATTGATTCACCCCTCCACTTT. V usage is TRBV7-2 and J usage is TRBJ1-6; possible D gene TRBD1, 5 bases. The CDR3 spans 14 residues. Deletions cut 3 bases from V and 8 bases from J, with 11 bases between. Germline-derived CDR1 and CDR2 are SGHTA and FQGNSA.

The chain uses TRBV28 and TRBJ1-2, with no clear D. The CDR3 totals 12 residues. Between the trimmed V and J ends, which lost 6 bases and 8 bases, there was a span of 13 bases. The V gene's germline CDR1 is MDHEN and CDR2 SYDVKM. The CDR3 DNA reads TGTGCCAGCAGCCTAGGATCTGGGGGCTACACCTTC. This sequence encodes CASSLGSGGYTF.

This sequence joins TRBV6-5 and TRBJ2-1, with 10 nucleotides matching TRBD2. With V trimmed by 6 bases and J by 5 bases, 10 bases remained unmatched. Germline loops: CDR1 MNHEY, CDR2 SVGAGI. There are 16 residues in the CDR3. The CDR3 bases are TGTGCCAGCAGATACACGCAGCGGGAGGGCCACAATGAGCAGTTCTTC. This encodes CASRYTQREGHNEQFF.

This rearrangement joins TRBV2 to TRBJ1-1; 7 bases agree with TRBD1. This CDR3 comprises 14 residues. The germline V gene encodes CDR1 SNHLY and CDR2 FYNNEI. The J segment lost 5 bases and the V segment lost 5 bases, leaving 8 bases of the junction unmatched. The CDR3 coding sequence is TGTGCCAGCAGTACACAGGGGATTTTGACTGAAGCTTTCTTT. It encodes CASSTQGILTEAFF.

This clone was observed a few times. CDR3 DNA sequence: TGTGCCAGCAGCTTCGGCGGGTCTGGAAACACCATATATTTT. Translation: CASSFGGSGNTIYF. This chain uses TRBV5-4 with TRBJ1-3; D gene unclear. With 2 bases removed from V and 1 base from J, the gap between germline ends came to 7 bases. This CDR3 has 14 amino acids. The germline V gene has CDR1 SGHNT and CDR2 YYREEE (reference sequence).

A note on this clone: Other DNA variants within this sample encode the same CDR3. This chain uses TRBV5-1 with TRBJ1-1; D is uncertain. The V and J ends lost 0 bases and 4 bases respectively, with 7 bases between them. Looked up from germline, CDR1 is SGHRS and CDR2 is YFSETQ. This CDR3 is built from 13 residues. The CDR3 region is CASSLETVTEAFF. DNA for the CDR3: TGCGCCAGCAGCTTGGAAACGGTCACTGAAGCTTTCTTT. The whole variable domain, remainder taken from reference TRBV5-1 and TRBJ1-1, is KAGVTQTPRYLIKTRGQQVTLSCSPISGHRSVSWYQQTPGQGLQFLFEYFSETQRNKGNFPGRFSGRQFSNSRSEMNVSTLELGDSALYLCASSLETVTEAFFGQGTRLTVV.

The chain joins TRBV3-1 (or the pseudogene TRBV3-2) to TRBJ2-7; D is perhaps TRBD1 (5 bases). Germline V gene sequence: CDR1 LGHDT, CDR2 YNNKEL (reference sequence). The V end was cut by 3 bases, the J end by 3 bases, with 9 bases between. The CDR3 is 13 residues long. In nucleotides, the CDR3 is TGTGCCAGCAGCCAGGAAGGGGTCTACGAGCAGTACTTC. Translation: CASSQEGVYEQYF.

J is TRBJ2-7 and V is TRBV5-6; D is possibly TRBD2 (5 bases). V was clipped by 1 base and J by 4 bases, with 18 bases between them. Germline CDR1 SGHDT, CDR2 YYEEEE. CDR3 size: 16 residues. The CDR3 here is CASSLRRGWGLYEQYF. The CDR3 DNA reads as TGTGCCAGCAGCTTGAGACGGGGATGGGGTTTATACGAGCAGTACTTC.

Concerning this clone: At one end the junction does not follow the germline gene, possibly because of a read error. The V call is TRBV30, the J call TRBJ1-2; D unclear. The CDR3 is 11 residues long. CDR1 is GTSNPN, CDR2 SVGIG, per germline (reference sequence). CDR3: CAWSYSYGYTF. As DNA, the CDR3 is TGTGCCTGGAGTTACAGCTATGGGTACACCTTC.

The CDR3 nucleotides read TGCGCCAGCAGCCTGGGACAGGCTGACTACGAGCAGTACTTC. This translates into CASSLGQADYEQYF. The chain carries TRBV5-1 and TRBJ2-7; 8 bases line up with TRBD1. The CDR3 runs 14 residues. Germline CDR1 SGHRS, CDR2 YFSETQ. Losses at the gene ends were 4 bases for V and 3 bases for J; bases not matched to a gene: 6.

This chain connects TRBV18 to TRBJ1-5; possible D gene TRBD1, 5 bases. Trimming pared 3 bases from V and 4 bases from J, leaving 13 bases between. The CDR3 covers 15 residues. Germline values: CDR1 KGHSH, CDR2 LQKENI. The DNA of the CDR3 is TGTGCCAGCTCACCCCCCGACAGCCCAAATCAGCCCCAGCATTTT. Translation: CASSPPDSPNQPQHF.

About this clone itself: The sample contains more than one DNA sequence encoding this CDR3. The chain recombines TRBV28 with TRBJ1-1, with unresolved D. The CDR3 runs to 11 residues. Germline V gene lookup returns CDR1 MDHEN and CDR2 SYDVKM. Trimming pared 9 bases from V and 5 bases from J, leaving 10 bases between. The CDR3 nucleotides are TGTGCCAGTTCAACGGGGACTGAAGCTTTCTTT. It specifies CASSTGTEAFF.

The V call is TRBV7-9, the J call TRBJ2-5, with D possibly matching TRBD2 (6 bases). Germline V gene lookup returns CDR1 SEHNR and CDR2 FQNEAQ (reference sequence). Trimming pared 1 base from V and 3 bases from J, leaving 12 bases between. The CDR3 is 15 residues long. As DNA, the CDR3 is TGTGCCAGCAGCTTAGGGGACTTAACCAAAGAGACCCAGTACTTC. Its protein is CASSLGDLTKETQYF.

In this sample, this clone turned up a few times. The V call is TRBV7-3, the J call TRBJ1-1; D might be TRBD1 (5 bases). The CDR3 spans 14 residues. Per germline, CDR1 SGHTA and CDR2 FQGTGA. The V and J ends lost 2 bases and 6 bases respectively, with 13 bases between them. The CDR3 reads CASSLGPGGAEAFF. CDR3 sequence (DNA): TGTGCCAGCAGCTTAGGGCCAGGAGGGGCTGAAGCTTTCTTT.

The gene calls are TRBV5-1 and TRBJ2-1, with a weak D call TRBD1 (5 bases). The germline V gene has CDR1 SGHRS and CDR2 YFSETQ. Trimming took off 2 bases at V and 0 bases at J, with 9 bases between the two ends. CDR3 size: 15 residues. The CDR3 bases are TGCGCCAGCAGCTTCCAGGGATACTCCTACAATGAGCAGTTCTTC. Translating it yields CASSFQGYSYNEQFF.